This entry lists 14 T cell receptor beta chains sequenced from one sample in a study of cytomegalovirus exposure and HLA in healthy donors. This PCR relied on a set of 60 Vbeta primers and 13 Jbeta primers. Clones were read by immunoSEQ multiplex PCR, and TCRdb kept only the in-frame ones, dropping some. There are fewer than 100,000 clones in the sample; approximately 7.1% occur only once, and 2% to 2.5% lies in the top ten. The sample was PBMCs. The receptors derive from a man aged 45 to 65 in good health and CMV-seronegative.

The V call is TRBV7-3, the J call TRBJ1-4; D uncertain. From germline, CDR1 is SGHTA and CDR2 FQGTGA. V shed 5 bases and J shed 7 bases, with 14 bases lying between them. The CDR3 runs to 14 residues. The CDR3 sequence: CASSQDFGGEKLFF. The CDR3 nucleotides are TGTGCCAGCAGCCAGGACTTTGGAGGTGAAAAACTGTTTTTT.

The table lists this clone with a few counts. The chain couples TRBV19 to TRBJ1-5; D gene uncertain. The CDR3 sequence is 13 residues long. Between the trimmed V and J ends, which lost 3 bases and 3 bases, there was a span of 6 bases. CDR1 is LNHDA, CDR2 SQIVND, per germline (reference sequence). CDR3 sequence: CASSMASNQPQHF. Here the CDR3 DNA reads TGTGCCAGTAGTATGGCTTCCAATCAGCCCCAGCATTTT.

This clone was counted between two and nine times. V gene TRBV27 combines with J gene TRBJ2-7, with 8 bases matching TRBD1. The germline V gene has CDR1 MNHEY and CDR2 SMNVEV (reference sequence). This CDR3 spans 14 amino acids. The V segment lost 5 bases and the J segment 7 bases; nucleotides outside the gene matches: 10. CDR3 sequence reads: CASSPRDRSGEQYF. Written as DNA, the CDR3 is TGTGCCAGCAGTCCTCGGGACAGGTCAGGAGAGCAGTACTTC.

This clone was observed a few times. This chain connects TRBV7-9 to TRBJ2-1, with TRBD2 as a possible D gene (6 bases). Trimming took 4 bases from V and 4 from J, leaving 11 bases between them. CDR3 length: 14 residues. Germline V gene sequence: CDR1 SEHNR, CDR2 FQNEAQ (reference sequence). The CDR3: CASSSLAVYNEQFF. CDR3 DNA: TGTGCCAGCAGCTCCTTAGCGGTTTACAATGAGCAGTTCTTC.

The chain employs TRBV7-8 and TRBJ1-2; 9 nucleotides match TRBD1. Germline CDR1 SGHVS, CDR2 FQNEAQ. The V gene end was trimmed by 2 bases and the J gene end by 2 bases; junction bases not matched to a gene: 9. This CDR3 spans 17 amino acids. CDR3 in DNA: TGTGCCAGCAGCTTAAGTGGGACAGGGTTTAAAAACTATGGCTACACCTTC. This translates into CASSLSGTGFKNYGYTF.

V gene TRBV4-2 combines with J gene TRBJ2-3; 8 nucleotides agree with TRBD2. Trimming took 4 bases from V and 5 from J; bases not matched to a gene: 5. The CDR3 loop spans 14 amino acids. Germline V lookup: CDR1 LGHNA, CDR2 YNFKEQ. CDR3 protein: CASSPEAGEDTQYF. CDR3 sequence (DNA): TGTGCCAGCAGCCCTGAAGCGGGGGAAGATACGCAGTATTTT.

The rearrangement joins TRBV28 to TRBJ1-5; D remains unclear. Germline V gene sequence: CDR1 MDHEN, CDR2 SYDVKM. V was trimmed by 3 bases and J by 2 bases, leaving 8 bases between them. The CDR3 covers 14 residues. CDR3 coding DNA: TGTGCCAGCAGTTTGACACGAGGCAATCAGCCCCAGCATTTT. This translates into CASSLTRGNQPQHF.

This clone was found a few times. The chain couples TRBV5-6 to TRBJ1-5; 7 nucleotides align to TRBD1. In germline, CDR1 is SGHDT, CDR2 YYEEEE. This CDR3 is built from 14 residues. Trimming removed 0 bases from V and 5 bases from J; junction bases left unmatched: 2. This CDR3 reads CASSLAGGDQPQHF. The DNA of the CDR3 is TGTGCCAGCAGCTTGGCAGGGGGAGATCAGCCCCAGCATTTT.

The chain combines TRBV19 with TRBJ2-2; TRBD2 aligns across 10 bases. The V gene's germline CDR1 is LNHDA and CDR2 SQIVND (reference sequence). The CDR3 length is 15 residues. V lost 3 bases to trimming and J lost 3 bases; unmatched junction nucleotides: 1. The CDR3 reads CASSILAGDTGELFF. The CDR3 nucleotides are TGTGCCAGTAGTATCCTAGCGGGAGACACCGGGGAGCTGTTTTTT.

The gene calls are TRBV5-1 and TRBJ2-7; D is possibly TRBD2 (5 bases). Germline V gene data show CDR1 as SGHRS and CDR2 as YFSETQ. CDR3 length: 15 residues. The V end lost 0 bases, the J end lost 0 bases, and 10 bases lay between the germline ends. CDR3 sequence (DNA): TGCGCCAGCAGCTTGGGATCGGGATCCTCCTACGAGCAGTACTTC. Translating gives CASSLGSGSSYEQYF.

This clone occurred a few times. This rearrangement joins TRBV29-1 to TRBJ1-1; D is unresolved. The CDR3 has 11 amino acids. Trimming pared 6 bases from V and 5 bases from J, leaving 10 bases between. Germline assignment: CDR1 SQVTM and CDR2 ANQGSEA. DNA of the CDR3: TGCAGCGTCGGCAGGTGGACTGAAGCTTTCTTT. Its protein is CSVGRWTEAFF.

This clone has only a few counts. The V gene is TRBV7-8, the J gene TRBJ1-1; D is unresolved. Per the germline V gene, CDR1 is SGHVS and CDR2 is FQNEAQ. The V gene lost 5 bases and the J gene lost 6 bases, with 13 bases spanning the gap. The CDR3 runs to 13 residues. This CDR3 is CASSPIVVAEAFF. Written as DNA, the CDR3 is TGTGCCAGCAGCCCAATCGTAGTCGCTGAAGCTTTCTTT.

The V call is TRBV7-9, the J call TRBJ1-4; unclear D gene. Between the trimmed V and J ends, which lost 10 bases and 8 bases, there was a span of 14 bases. The CDR3 has 12 residues. CDR1 and CDR2 (germline): SEHNR, FQNEAQ (reference sequence). DNA for the CDR3: TGTGCCACCCTTACCCCCACAGAAAAACTGTTTTTT. The encoded protein is CATLTPTEKLFF.

The chain links TRBV5-5 to TRBJ1-3, with 7 bases identical to TRBD1. V lost 4 bases and J lost 0; bases outside the gene matches: 13. The germline V gene has CDR1 SGHKS and CDR2 YYEKEE (reference sequence). The CDR3 has 18 residues. DNA of the CDR3: TGTGCCAGCAGCCCGGTACCAGGGACAGCCCGCTCTGGAAACACCATATATTTT. This translates into CASSPVPGTARSGNTIYF.